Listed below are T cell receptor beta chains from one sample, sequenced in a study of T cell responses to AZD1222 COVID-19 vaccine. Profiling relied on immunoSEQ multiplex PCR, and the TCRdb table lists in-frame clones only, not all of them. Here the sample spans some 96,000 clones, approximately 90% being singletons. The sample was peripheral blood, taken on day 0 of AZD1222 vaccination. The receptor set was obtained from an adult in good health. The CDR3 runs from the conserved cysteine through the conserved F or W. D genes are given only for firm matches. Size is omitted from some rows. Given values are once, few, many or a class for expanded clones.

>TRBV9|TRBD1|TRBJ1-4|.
TGTGCCAGCAGCAGGGGGCCTGCAACTAATGAAAAACTGTTTTTT
CASSRGPATNEKLFF
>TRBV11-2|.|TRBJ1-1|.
TGTGCCATCTCCGACAGCCCCTACACTGAAGCTTTCTTT
CAISDSPYTEAFF
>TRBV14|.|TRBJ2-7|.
TGTGCCAGCAGCCAAGAATTTCGTGTAGGGGCGGCCTACGAGCAGTACTTC
CASSQEFRVGAAYEQYF
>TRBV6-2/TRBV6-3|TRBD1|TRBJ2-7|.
TGTGCCAGCAGCACGGGACAGGGTAAGCCGTACGAGCAGTACTTC
CASSTGQGKPYEQYF
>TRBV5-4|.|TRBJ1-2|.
TGTGCCAGCAGCTTGGATGGCAGGGTGGGCTACACCTTC
CASSLDGRVGYTF
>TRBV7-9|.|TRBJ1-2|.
TGTGCCAGCAGCTTAAGTGGAGCGCGGAACTATGGCTACACCTTC
CASSLSGARNYGYTF
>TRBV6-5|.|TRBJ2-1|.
TGTGCCAGCAGTTATTTTGGGTCTCCCTACAATGAGCAGTTCTTC
CASSYFGSPYNEQFF
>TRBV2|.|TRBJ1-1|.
TGTGCCAGCAGTGATCGGGGCCCGACGGGCACTGAAGCTTTCTTT
CASSDRGPTGTEAFF
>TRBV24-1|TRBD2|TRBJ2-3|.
TGTGCCACCAGTGAGGGGGGGAGAGGCACAGATACGCAGTATTTT
CATSEGGRGTDTQYF
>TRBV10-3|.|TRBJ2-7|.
TGTGCCATCAGTGAAAAGGCCAGGGTCTACGAGCAGTACTTC
CAISEKARVYEQYF
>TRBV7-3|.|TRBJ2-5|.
TGTGCCAGCAGCTTTTCCGGGGCCGGGACCCAGTACTTC
CASSFSGAGTQYF
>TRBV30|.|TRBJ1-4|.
TGTGCCTGGGGATCGGGACTTGGGGATAATGAAAAACTGTTTTTT
CAWGSGLGDNEKLFF
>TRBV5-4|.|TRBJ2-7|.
TGTGCCAGCAGCTTGCGGCCGAATTACGAGCAGTACTTC
CASSLRPNYEQYF
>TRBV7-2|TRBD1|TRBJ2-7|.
TGTGCCAGCAGCTTCCATCCGGGACAGGGGTACCGTTACGAGCAGTACTTC
CASSFHPGQGYRYEQYF
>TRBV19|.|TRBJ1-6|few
TGTGCCAGTAGCCCTTCCCCTCCGGGACGGCTTGCACCCCTCCACTTT
CASSPSPPGRLAPLHF
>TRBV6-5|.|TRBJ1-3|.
TGTGCCAGCAGTTACGACGCTGGAAACACCATATATTTT
CASSYDAGNTIYF
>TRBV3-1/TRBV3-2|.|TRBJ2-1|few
TGTGCCAGCAGCCAAGGAGCCCCGAGCTCCTACAATGAGCAGTTCTTC
CASSQGAPSSYNEQFF
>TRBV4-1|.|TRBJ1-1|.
TGCGCCAGCAGCCAAGTGCCGAACACTGAAGCTTTCTTT
CASSQVPNTEAFF
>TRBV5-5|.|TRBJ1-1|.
TGTGCCAGCAGCCCCTCTGGGGGGAACACTGAAGCTTTCTTT
CASSPSGGNTEAFF
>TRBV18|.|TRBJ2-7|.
TGTGCCAGCTCACCACCTCTTTCCTACGAGCAGTACTTC
CASSPPLSYEQYF
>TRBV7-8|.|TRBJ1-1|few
TGTGCCAGCAGCCTGGACACGGGTTTGAACACTGAAGCTTTCTTT
CASSLDTGLNTEAFF
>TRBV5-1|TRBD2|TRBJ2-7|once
TGCGCCAGCAGTAAAGAGGGAGGGCCAGGAAGCGAGCAGTACTTC
CASSKEGGPGSEQYF
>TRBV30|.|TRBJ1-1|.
TGTGCCTCACTCTGGCAGAACACTGAAGCTTTCTTT
CASLWQNTEAFF
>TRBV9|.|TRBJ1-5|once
TGTGCCAGCAGCCGGGACCGAGGGAGCAATCAGCCCCAGCATTTT
CASSRDRGSNQPQHF
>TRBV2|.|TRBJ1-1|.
TGTGCCAGCTGGAGATCGGCGGGGGCTTTCTTT
CASWRSAGAFF
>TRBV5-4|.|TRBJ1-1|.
TGTGCCAGCAGCTTGGAGCAGAGGGGAAACACTGAAGCTTTCTTT
CASSLEQRGNTEAFF
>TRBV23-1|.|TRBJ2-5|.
TGCGCCAGCAGTCAACGGCTGCCCCCCTGGGAATCGGGGGAGACCCAGTACTTC
CASSQRLPPWESGETQYF
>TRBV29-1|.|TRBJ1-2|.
TGCAGCTTATCTACAGGGAACTATGGCTACACCTTC
CSLSTGNYGYTF
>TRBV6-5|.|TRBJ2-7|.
TGTGCCAGCAGGATAAGCATGGCGGACGAGCAGTACTTC
CASRISMADEQYF
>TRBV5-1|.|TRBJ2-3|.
TGCGCCAGCAGCCGGGACCAAATTACAGATACGCAGTATTTT
CASSRDQITDTQYF
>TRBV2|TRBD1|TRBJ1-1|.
TGTGCCAGCAGCGCACAGGGGCGGAACACTGAAGCTTTCTTT
CASSAQGRNTEAFF
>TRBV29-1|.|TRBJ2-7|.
TGCAGCGTTGGACAGTACTACGAGCAGTACTTC
CSVGQYYEQYF
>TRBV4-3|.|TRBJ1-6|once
TGCGCCAGCAGCCAACCGGGACGCAATAATTCACCCCTCCACTTT
CASSQPGRNNSPLHF
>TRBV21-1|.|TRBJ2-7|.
TGTGCCAGCAGCAGCCTAAACAGGGGCCAAACCTCCTACGAGCAGTACTTC
CASSSLNRGQTSYEQYF
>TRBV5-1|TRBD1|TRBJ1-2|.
TGCGCCAGCAGCCTCGGAGGCACAGGGGTGGGCGGCTACACCTTC
CASSLGGTGVGGYTF
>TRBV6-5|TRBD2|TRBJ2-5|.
TGTGCCAGCAGTTACGCGACTAGCGGGAGTTGGGAGACCCAGTACTTC
CASSYATSGSWETQYF
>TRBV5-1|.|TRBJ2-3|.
TGCGCCAGCAGGGTCAGTGGGGTGGATACGCAGTATTTT
CASRVSGVDTQYF
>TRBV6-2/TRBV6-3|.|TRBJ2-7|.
TGTGCCAGCAGTCTGCTCGACGAGCAGTACTTC
CASSLLDEQYF